This entry lists 21 T cell receptor beta chains sequenced from one sample in a study of blood T cell repertoires in COVID-19. Measured with immunoSEQ multiplex PCR; TCRdb has only the in-frame clones, and not every one. The data hold about 77,000 clones, with about nine tenths observed a single time. What was sequenced was peripheral blood. The origin of the receptors is an elderly woman with active or convalescent COVID-19.

V gene TRBV2 combines with J gene TRBJ1-2; D is possibly TRBD1 (5 bases). The CDR3 covers 16 residues. Germline V gene data show CDR1 as SNHLY and CDR2 as FYNNEI. The V and J ends lost 6 bases and 5 bases respectively, with 22 bases between them. CDR3 DNA sequence: TGTGCCAGCAGCCCAGGTGGACAAGTCAAGCCTTATGGCTACACCTTC. It translates to CASSPGGQVKPYGYTF. Looking up the rest from reference TRBV2 and TRBJ1-2 gives the full variable domain: EPEVTQTPSHQVTQMGQEVILRCVPISNHLYFYWYRQILGQKVEFLVSFYNNEISEKSEIFDDQFSVERPDGSNFTLKIRSTKLEDSAMYFCASSPGGQVKPYGYTFGSGTRLTVV.

The chain recombines TRBV7-2 with TRBJ2-7; D might be TRBD1 (6 bases). This CDR3 comprises 18 residues. CDR1 is SGHTA, CDR2 FQGNSA, per germline. Trimming shortened V by 4 bases and J by 4 bases, and 26 bases separated the two germline ends. The DNA of the CDR3 is TGTGCCAGCAGCTATCCCGCGACCGGGACACTTTTTGCTTACGAGCAGTACTTC. Its translation is CASSYPATGTLFAYEQYF.

The J gene is TRBJ2-5, the V gene TRBV27, with D perhaps TRBD1 (6 bases). CDR1 and CDR2 (germline): MNHEY, SMNVEV (reference sequence). Trimming removed 5 bases from V and 5 bases from J, with 18 bases in between. CDR3 size: 15 residues. CDR3 protein: CASSPLMGQGETQYF. Here the CDR3 DNA reads TGTGCCAGCAGTCCACTTATGGGGCAGGGGGAGACCCAGTACTTC.

V gene TRBV7-2 combines with J gene TRBJ2-3, with TRBD2 matching 16 bases. This CDR3 is 18 amino acids long. J was trimmed by 6 bases and V by 2 bases; bases with no gene match: 8. Germline V gives CDR1 SGHTA, CDR2 FQGNSA. The CDR3 DNA is TGTGCCAGCAGCTTATCAGTACCGGGACTAGCGGGGGGGGATACGCAGTATTTT. Protein: CASSLSVPGLAGGDTQYF. The variable domain in full, with the rest retrieved from reference TRBV7-2 and TRBJ2-3, is GAGVSQSPSNKVTEKGKDVELRCDPISGHTALYWYRQSLGQGLEFLIYFQGNSAPDKSGLPSDRFSAERTGGSVSTLTIQRTQQEDSAVYLCASSLSVPGLAGGDTQYFGPGTRLTVL.

CDR3 DNA sequence: TGTGCCAGCAGCTCCTTATGGGCATTCGGCACAGATACGCAGTATTTT. The encoded protein is CASSSLWAFGTDTQYF. The chain is built from TRBV7-2 and TRBJ2-3; D gene ambiguous. The CDR3 loop spans 16 amino acids. The germline V and J ends were trimmed by 4 bases and 1 base, with 15 bases remaining between them. CDR1 is SGHTA, CDR2 FQGNSA, per germline.

V is TRBV27 and J is TRBJ1-2, with a weak D call TRBD1 (6 bases). The CDR3 contains 13 residues. With 4 bases removed from V and 5 bases from J, the gap between germline ends came to 11 bases. Germline values: CDR1 MNHEY, CDR2 SMNVEV (reference sequence). CDR3 DNA sequence: TGTGCCAGCAGTTCATTGGACAGATATGGCTACACCTTC. Translation: CASSSLDRYGYTF.

The DNA of the CDR3 is TGTGCCAGCTCAAGACGGGAAAACACCGGGGAGCTGTTTTTT. Its translation is CASSRRENTGELFF. J is TRBJ2-2 and V is TRBV18, with D perhaps TRBD2 (5 bases). The CDR3 has 14 amino acids. V lost 5 bases to trimming and J lost 2 bases, with 9 bases between them. Germline CDR1 and CDR2: KGHSH and LQKENI. The full variable domain, completed using reference TRBV18 and TRBJ2-2, is NAGVMQNPRHLVRRRGQEARLRCSPMKGHSHVYWYRQLPEEGLKFMVYLQKENIIDESGMPKERFSAEFPKEGPSILRIQQVVRGDSAAYFCASSRRENTGELFFGEGSRLTVL.

The J gene is TRBJ1-1, the V gene TRBV19, with TRBD1 identical over 7 bases. The germline CDR1 and CDR2 sequences are LNHDA and SQIVND (reference sequence). CDR3 length: 13 amino acids. In DNA form, the CDR3 reads TGTGCTACGGGACAGCTTATGAACACTGAAGCTTTCTTT. The encoded protein is CATGQLMNTEAFF. Full variable domain (rest looked up from reference TRBV19 and TRBJ1-1): DGGITQSPKYLFRKEGQNVTLSCEQNLNHDAMYWYRQDPGQGLRLIYYSQIVNDFQKGDIAEGYSVSREKKESFPLTVTSAQKNPTAFYLCATGQLMNTEAFFGQGTRLTVV.

The chain combines TRBV6-5 with TRBJ1-2; 8 positions match TRBD1. The CDR3 has 14 amino acids. Germline V gives CDR1 MNHEY, CDR2 SVGAGI. The trim removed 0 bases at V and 6 bases at J, leaving 3 bases unmatched. CDR3 nucleotides: TGTGCCAGCAGTTACTCGCAGGGGGCACATGGCTACACCTTC. Amino acids: CASSYSQGAHGYTF.

The V and J genes are TRBV29-1 and TRBJ1-3; 10 bases match TRBD1. The germline V gene has CDR1 SQVTM and CDR2 ANQGSEA. V trimming: 6 bases; J trimming: 2 bases; junction bases outside the gene matches: 16. This CDR3 spans 18 amino acids. The CDR3 nucleotides are TGCAGCGTCGCAAGCATCCCCGGGACAGGGGCCCCTGGAAACACCATATATTTT. Encoded protein: CSVASIPGTGAPGNTIYF.

CDR3 nucleotide sequence: TGTGCCAGCAGCCCCGGAACAGGGGGCGCCTATAGCAATCAGCCCCAGCATTTT. Its translation: CASSPGTGGAYSNQPQHF. The V gene is TRBV7-9, the J gene TRBJ1-5; 9 bases are shared with TRBD1. Germline V gene sequence: CDR1 SEHNR, CDR2 FQNEAQ (reference sequence). The CDR3 is 18 amino acids. Trimming at V came to 5 bases and at J to 0 bases, leaving 11 bases not matched to a gene.

The rearrangement links TRBV4-2 to TRBJ1-5, with TRBD1 matching over 7 bases. CDR3 length: 15 amino acids. Losses at the gene ends were 1 base for V and 5 bases for J; bases not matched to a gene: 5. Per germline, CDR1 LGHNA and CDR2 YNFKEQ. CDR3: CASSQGTGDYQPQHF. CDR3 nucleotides: TGTGCCAGCAGCCAAGGAACAGGGGACTATCAGCCCCAGCATTTT.

V usage is TRBV6-5 and J usage is TRBJ2-4; tentatively, D is TRBD1 (6 bases). The CDR3 covers 12 residues. Trimming removed 8 bases at V and 6 bases at J, with 11 bases between. CDR1 MNHEY and CDR2 SVGAGI come from the germline V gene. The CDR3 DNA follows: TGTGCCAGCTTGAGGGACACAAACATTCAGTACTTC. It specifies CASLRDTNIQYF.

The chain combines TRBV4-3 with TRBJ2-5; 10 bases are a match to TRBD2. After removal of 0 bases from V and 4 bases from J, the junction contained 8 bases not matched to a gene. The germline gives CDR1 LGHNA, CDR2 YSLEER. This CDR3 spans 17 amino acids. The CDR3 is CASSQDWPSGGSETQYF. CDR3 coding DNA: TGCGCCAGCAGCCAAGATTGGCCTAGCGGGGGCTCAGAGACCCAGTACTTC.

This chain uses TRBV5-8 with TRBJ1-5, with a possible D match to TRBD1 (5 bases). V gave up 2 bases and J gave up 1 base, with 10 bases separating them. The CDR3 spans 15 residues. Germline CDR1 SGHTS, CDR2 YDEGEE. Written as DNA, the CDR3 is TGTGCCAGCAGCTTATTCTCAGGGAGCAATCAGCCCCAGCATTTT. It specifies CASSLFSGSNQPQHF.

This clone was seen a few times. The rearrangement links TRBV4-3 to TRBJ1-2; 8 nucleotides match TRBD1. The V and J ends lost 0 bases and 4 bases, in that order; junction bases with no gene match: 10. In germline, CDR1 is LGHNA, CDR2 YSLEER. The CDR3 spans 17 residues. CDR3 region: CASSQELGPGGVYGYTF. The CDR3 nucleotides read TGCGCCAGCAGCCAAGAGTTGGGGCCAGGGGGCGTCTATGGCTACACCTTC.

V usage is TRBV28 and J usage is TRBJ1-2; maybe TRBD1 (6 bases). Trimming left V 3 bases short and J 6 bases short, with 8 bases between. The CDR3 is 12 residues long. Looked up from germline, CDR1 is MDHEN and CDR2 is SYDVKM. The CDR3 bases are TGTGCCAGCAGTTTGGCAGGGGATGGCTACACCTTC. This codes for CASSLAGDGYTF.

This clone was picked up one time. This chain links TRBV28 with TRBJ1-2; D is possibly TRBD1 (5 bases). CDR3 length equals 13 residues. In germline, CDR1 is MDHEN, CDR2 SYDVKM. V shed 8 bases and J shed 8 bases, with 18 bases lying between them. Here the CDR3 reads CASRDGTAGGYTF. CDR3 bases: TGTGCCAGCCGGGACGGAACGGCGGGGGGCTACACCTTC.

This clone was seen just once. The rearrangement links TRBV14 to TRBJ1-1, with TRBD1 identical over 8 bases. Germline-derived CDR1 and CDR2 are SGHDN and FVKESK. CDR3 length equals 13 residues. After removal of 3 bases from V and 6 bases from J, the junction contained 3 bases not matched to a gene. For the CDR3, the DNA is TGTGCCAGCAGCCAGGACAGGGCGGCTGAAGCTTTCTTT. It is translated as CASSQDRAAEAFF.

V is TRBV4-3 and J is TRBJ2-2; D is unclear. Trimming cost V 1 base and J 0 bases, with 9 bases left between them. CDR3 length equals 16 residues. Per the germline V gene, CDR1 is LGHNA and CDR2 is YSLEER. Here the CDR3 reads CASSQATFTNTGELFF. The CDR3 DNA is TGCGCCAGCAGCCAAGCGACTTTTACGAACACCGGGGAGCTGTTTTTT.

This chain links TRBV5-1 with TRBJ1-1; D is possibly TRBD1 (5 bases). The length of the CDR3 is 18 residues. Trimming took 0 bases from V and 4 from J, leaving 22 bases between them. From germline, CDR1 is SGHRS and CDR2 YFSETQ. The CDR3 here is CASSLEVRRGRGGTEAFF. In DNA form, the CDR3 reads TGCGCCAGCAGCTTGGAAGTCCGGAGGGGCCGGGGTGGCACTGAAGCTTTCTTT.